Below, 10 T cell receptor beta chains from the same sample are listed, as sequenced in a study of response to subunit inactivated influenza vaccine. TCRdb reprocessed the RT-PCR reads with MiXCR, giving one entry per CDR3 protein. The sample includes 500,000 to 600,000 distinct CDR3 sequences, 7.5% to 8.5% of them seen just once. This material consisted of PBMCs from blood, taken roughly 24 months after vaccination. All receptors come from a man aged 50 to 69 who received an inactivated influenza vaccine.

Worth noting for this clonotype: At one end, the junction sequence differs from germline, possibly due to a read error. The chain links TRBV3-1 to TRBJ2-2; D tentatively fits TRBD1 or TRBD2 (5 bases each). Germline lookup yields CDR1 LGHDT and CDR2 YNNKEL (reference sequence). CDR3 size: 18 residues. In DNA form, the CDR3 reads TGTGCCACCAGCCCAGGGTTCGGGCCTCGAGGGTACACCGGGGAGCTGTTTTTT. It encodes CATSPGFGPRGYTGELFF.

This chain connects TRBV6-1 to TRBJ1-1; D not resolved. The V gene lost 6 bases and the J gene lost 1 base, with 12 bases spanning the gap. The CDR3 has 14 residues. CDR1 MNHNS and CDR2 SASEGT come from the germline V gene. This CDR3 reads CASRRDISNTEAFF. The CDR3 DNA reads TGTGCCAGCAGGCGAGACATATCGAACACTGAAGCTTTCTTT.

The chain links TRBV7-9 to TRBJ1-4; a weak D match, TRBD1 (5 bases). Germline V lookup: CDR1 SEHNR, CDR2 FQNEAQ (reference sequence). This CDR3 contains 17 residues. Trimming took off 5 bases at V and 4 bases at J, with 20 bases between the two ends. The CDR3 region has the DNA TGTGCCAGCAGCCTCGGGAGAGGGACGGGCAATAATGAAAAACTGTTTTTT. It yields the protein CASSLGRGTGNNEKLFF.

This clonotype was seen many times. The chain couples TRBV5-1 to TRBJ1-4; 7 positions agree with TRBD1. Looked up from germline, CDR1 is SGHRS and CDR2 is YFSETQ. J gave up 5 bases and V 4 bases, and 8 bases lay outside the gene matches. The CDR3 runs to 15 residues. This CDR3 reads CASSRGDSKNEKLFF. The CDR3 DNA reads as TGCGCCAGCAGCCGGGGGGACAGCAAAAATGAAAAACTGTTTTTT.

The sample holds many counts of this clonotype. The V gene is TRBV6-4, the J gene TRBJ1-1, with D unresolved. Trimming pared 6 bases from V and 5 bases from J, leaving 10 bases between. Looked up from germline, CDR1 is MRHNA and CDR2 is SNTAGT. The CDR3 length is 12 residues. In DNA, the CDR3 is TGTGCCAGCAGCCCCCGGCCTACTGAAGCTTTCTTT. Translating it yields CASSPRPTEAFF.

The chain has TRBV28 and TRBJ2-3; a weak D match, TRBD2 (7 bases). Trimming shortened V by 3 bases and J by 5 bases, and 15 bases separated the two germline ends. The CDR3 sequence is 15 residues long. Germline CDR1 reads MDHEN; CDR2 reads SYDVKM. Written as DNA, the CDR3 is TGTGCCAGCAGTTTTCTGCGGGGGCGAGGAGATACGCAGTATTTT. It encodes CASSFLRGRGDTQYF.

V is TRBV20-1 and J is TRBJ1-1; D possibly corresponds to TRBD1 (5 bases). The V gene's germline CDR1 is DFQATT and CDR2 SNEGSKA (reference sequence). V lost 0 bases and J 3 bases, leaving 11 bases between the germline ends. CDR3 size: 14 residues. The CDR3 spells CSARDLQDYTEAFF. CDR3 sequence (DNA): TGCAGTGCTAGAGACCTACAGGACTACACTGAAGCTTTCTTT.

The CDR3 loop is CAMGRENTEAFF. The CDR3 nucleotides are TGTGCCATGGGACGGGAGAACACTGAAGCTTTCTTT. The V call is TRBV10-3, the J call TRBJ1-1; tentatively, D is TRBD1 (5 bases). CDR1 and CDR2 (germline): ENHRY, SYGVKD. The CDR3 extends over 12 amino acids. Trimming removed 9 bases from V and 1 base from J, with 9 bases in between.

V usage is TRBV5-1 and J usage is TRBJ2-1; tentatively, D is TRBD2 (5 bases). The V gene's germline CDR1 is SGHRS and CDR2 YFSETQ. Trimming pared 4 bases from V and 0 bases from J, leaving 8 bases between. This CDR3 has 14 amino acids. Here the CDR3 reads CASSEGLSYNEQFF. The CDR3, as DNA: TGCGCCAGCAGCGAAGGACTCTCCTACAATGAGCAGTTCTTC.

This clonotype was recorded many times. J is TRBJ2-7 and V is TRBV29-1, with 9 positions matching TRBD1. With 4 bases clipped from V and 6 bases from J, the junction kept 7 bases outside the gene matches. CDR1 and CDR2 (germline): SQVTM, ANQGSEA. The CDR3 extends over 13 amino acids. CDR3 nucleotide sequence: TGCAGCGTTGGGACAGGGGATGGCTTCGAGCAGTACTTC. This sequence encodes CSVGTGDGFEQYF.